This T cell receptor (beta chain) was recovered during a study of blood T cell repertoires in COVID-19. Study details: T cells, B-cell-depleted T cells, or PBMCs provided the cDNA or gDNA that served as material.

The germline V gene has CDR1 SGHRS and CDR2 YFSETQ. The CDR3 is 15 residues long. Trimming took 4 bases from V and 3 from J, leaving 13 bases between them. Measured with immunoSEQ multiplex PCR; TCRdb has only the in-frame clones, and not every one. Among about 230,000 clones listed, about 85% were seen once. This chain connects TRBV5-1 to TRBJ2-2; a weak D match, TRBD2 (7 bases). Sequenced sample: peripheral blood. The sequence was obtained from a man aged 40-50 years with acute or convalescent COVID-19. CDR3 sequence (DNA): TGCGCCAGCAGCCCTGAGGGGGGGTACACCGGGGAGCTGTTTTTT. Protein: CASSPEGGYTGELFF.